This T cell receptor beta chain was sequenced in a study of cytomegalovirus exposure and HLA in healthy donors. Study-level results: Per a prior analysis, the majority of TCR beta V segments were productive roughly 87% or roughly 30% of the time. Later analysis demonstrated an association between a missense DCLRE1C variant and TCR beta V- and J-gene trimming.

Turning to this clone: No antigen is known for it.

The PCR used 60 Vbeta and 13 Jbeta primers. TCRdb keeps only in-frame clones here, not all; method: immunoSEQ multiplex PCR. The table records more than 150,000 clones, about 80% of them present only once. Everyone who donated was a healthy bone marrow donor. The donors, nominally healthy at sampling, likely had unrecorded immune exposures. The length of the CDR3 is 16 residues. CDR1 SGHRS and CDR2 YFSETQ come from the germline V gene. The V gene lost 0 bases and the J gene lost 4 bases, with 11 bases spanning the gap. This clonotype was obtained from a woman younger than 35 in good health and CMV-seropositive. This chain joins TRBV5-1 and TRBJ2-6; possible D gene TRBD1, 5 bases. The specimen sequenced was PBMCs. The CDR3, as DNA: TGCGCCAGCAGCTTGGAAGTCGCAGGGGGGGCCAACGTCCTGACTTTC. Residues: CASSLEVAGGANVLTF.